These 24 T cell receptor beta chains were sequenced from one sample in a study of CD8+ T cells in alopecia areata. After isolation, RNA underwent reverse transcription to generate cDNA as the sequencing template. Sequenced by immunoSEQ multiplex PCR; TCRdb stores in-frame clones only, minus some. The sample consists of 130,000 to 150,000 clones, 51% of them appearing once. This specimen consisted of CD4+ T cells sorted from blood, obtained at week 0. These receptors were taken from a human donor with alopecia areata.

The chain has TRBV6-1 and TRBJ1-2, with 7 bases that match TRBD1. Looked up from germline, CDR1 is MNHNS and CDR2 is SASEGT. Trimming cost V 6 bases and J 4 bases; bases outside gene matches: 11. The CDR3 runs 15 residues. CDR3 in DNA: TGTGCCAGCAGGCTCGACAGGGCAGCGGCCTATGGCTACACCTTC. Encoded protein: CASRLDRAAAYGYTF.

The chain recombines TRBV5-1 with TRBJ2-5, with no clear D. Trimming took 1 base from V and 3 from J, leaving 13 bases between them. Germline CDR1 is SGHRS and CDR2 is YFSETQ. This CDR3 comprises 15 residues. CDR3 protein: CASSLSRPSKETQYF. The CDR3 nucleotides read TGCGCCAGCAGCTTGTCGCGACCGTCAAAAGAGACCCAGTACTTC.

The CDR3 nucleotides read TGTGCCAGCAGTTCCTTAGCGAACACCGGGGAGCTGTTTTTT. This translates into CASSSLANTGELFF. The chain employs TRBV2 and TRBJ2-2; no reliable D call. This CDR3 comprises 14 residues. The germline V and J ends were trimmed by 5 bases and 0 bases, with 7 bases remaining between them. In germline, CDR1 is SNHLY, CDR2 FYNNEI.

The V call is TRBV5-6, the J call TRBJ2-5, with D perhaps TRBD1 (6 bases). The CDR3 has 14 amino acids. Germline V gives CDR1 SGHDT, CDR2 YYEEEE. The V end lost 4 bases, the J end lost 1 base, and 11 bases lay between the germline ends. The DNA of the CDR3 is TGTGCCAGCAGCCAGTTGGACAGCCAAGAGACCCAGTACTTC. Its translation: CASSQLDSQETQYF.

This chain joins TRBV29-1 and TRBJ2-7, with D hard to call. This CDR3 comprises 12 residues. With 4 bases removed from V and 6 bases from J, the gap between germline ends came to 13 bases. Per the germline V gene, CDR1 is SQVTM and CDR2 is ANQGSEA. In nucleotides, the CDR3 is TGCAGCGTTGTACGTCAGTTCGGCGAGCAGTACTTC. Its protein product is CSVVRQFGEQYF.

The genes are TRBV19 and TRBJ1-2; D might be TRBD1 (5 bases). CDR1 is LNHDA and CDR2 is SQIVND in the germline V gene (reference sequence). The CDR3 spans 12 residues. V lost 6 bases and J lost 8, with 13 bases in between. The DNA for the CDR3 is TGTGCCAGTAGCCCCCAGGGTTTCGGCTACACCTTC. Its protein is CASSPQGFGYTF.

The V gene is TRBV29-1, the J gene TRBJ2-3; 9 positions agree with TRBD1. In germline, CDR1 is SQVTM, CDR2 ANQGSEA. The CDR3 has 15 residues. V dropped 3 bases and J dropped 0; count of bases not matched to a gene: 4. The CDR3 is CSVEAGTGSTDTQYF. CDR3 bases: TGCAGCGTTGAGGCGGGGACAGGGAGCACAGATACGCAGTATTTT.

This chain uses TRBV29-1 with TRBJ2-5, with 7 bases lining up with TRBD2. This CDR3 is 14 amino acids long. Germline V CDR1 and CDR2: SQVTM, ANQGSEA. With V trimmed by 7 bases and J by 3 bases, 11 bases remained unmatched. CDR3 sequence reads: CSAIRDYGKETQYF. The CDR3 DNA sequence: TGCAGCGCCATCCGGGACTATGGAAAAGAGACCCAGTACTTC.

DNA for the CDR3: TGTGCCTGGAGCGCGGGAGATCAGCCCCAGCATTTT. Amino acid sequence: CAWSAGDQPQHF. The V and J genes are TRBV30 and TRBJ1-5; D uncertain. V dropped 3 bases and J dropped 5 bases, with 8 bases sitting between them. Germline assignment: CDR1 GTSNPN and CDR2 SVGIG (reference sequence). The CDR3 sequence is 12 residues long.

The chain uses TRBV28 and TRBJ1-5; D uncertain. This CDR3 comprises 12 residues. Germline CDR1 reads MDHEN; CDR2 reads SYDVKM. Trimming pared 8 bases from V and 0 bases from J, leaving 5 bases between. The CDR3 bases are TGTGCCAGCGTAGATAGCAATCAGCCCCAGCATTTT. Translating gives CASVDSNQPQHF.

This sequence joins TRBV15 and TRBJ1-5; D is ambiguous. Trimming removed 0 bases from V and 8 bases from J, with 11 bases in between. The CDR3 sequence is 14 residues long. In germline, CDR1 is LNHNV, CDR2 YYDKDF (reference sequence). This CDR3 is CATSRDPGGEPQHF. CDR3 coding DNA: TGTGCCACCAGCAGAGATCCTGGTGGGGAGCCCCAGCATTTT.

There are many counts of this clone. The CDR3 here is CASKRAGASDTQYF. Written as DNA, the CDR3 is TGTGCCAGTAAGAGGGCGGGAGCGTCAGATACGCAGTATTTT. The chain links TRBV19 to TRBJ2-3; 7 nucleotides line up with TRBD2. The V gene end was trimmed by 7 bases and the J gene end by 4 bases; junction bases not matched to a gene: 8. Germline loops: CDR1 LNHDA, CDR2 SQIVND (reference sequence). The CDR3 is 14 amino acids. The complete variable domain, with remaining parts taken from reference TRBV19 and TRBJ2-3, reads DGGITQSPKYLFRKEGQNVTLSCEQNLNHDAMYWYRQDPGQGLRLIYYSQIVNDFQKGDIAEGYSVSREKKESFPLTVTSAQKNPTAFYLCASKRAGASDTQYFGPGTRLTVL.

The V call is TRBV30, the J call TRBJ2-2; TRBD1 matches at 8 bases. CDR3 length equals 16 residues. The V segment lost 7 bases and the J segment 1 base; nucleotides outside the gene matches: 11. Germline V gene sequence: CDR1 GTSNPN, CDR2 SVGIG (reference sequence). The CDR3 DNA reads as TGTGCCTCGACCTTACGGACAGGGAGGAACACCGGGGAGCTGTTTTTT. Translated, it gives CASTLRTGRNTGELFF.

This clone was seen a few times. The gene calls are TRBV29-1 and TRBJ1-1, with 8 bases matching TRBD1. CDR1 and CDR2 from the germline V gene are SQVTM and ANQGSEA. Losses at the gene ends were 6 bases for V and 1 base for J; bases not matched to a gene: 7. The CDR3 contains 14 residues. The CDR3 region has the DNA TGCAGCGTGCGACAGGGGACGGGGAACACTGAAGCTTTCTTT. It translates to CSVRQGTGNTEAFF.

The chain has TRBV10-3 and TRBJ2-7; D uncertain. The ends were cut back, 8 bases at V and 0 bases at J, with 8 bases in the middle. Per the germline V gene, CDR1 is ENHRY and CDR2 is SYGVKD. This CDR3 is built from 12 residues. This chain's CDR3 is CAIGSSSYEQYF. CDR3 sequence (DNA): TGTGCCATCGGCTCCAGCTCCTACGAGCAGTACTTC.

The CDR3 sequence: CASSSRVSNQPQHF. As DNA, the CDR3 is TGTGCCAGCAGTTCCAGAGTTAGCAATCAGCCCCAGCATTTT. The genes are TRBV6-1 and TRBJ1-5; D is undetermined. Trimming pared 5 bases from V and 0 bases from J, leaving 8 bases between. The CDR3 covers 14 residues. The germline V gene encodes CDR1 MNHNS and CDR2 SASEGT.

This clone came up once. The chain combines TRBV11-1 with TRBJ2-1; 12 bases map to TRBD2. The CDR3 has 17 residues. V shed 3 bases and J 9 bases; nucleotides not matched to a gene: 12. Germline values: CDR1 SGHAT, CDR2 FQDESV (reference sequence). CDR3 loop: CASSLEETSGRIGEQFF. DNA for the CDR3: TGTGCCAGCAGCTTGGAAGAAACTAGCGGGAGGATCGGTGAGCAGTTCTTC.

CDR3 sequence reads: CASSSGITTGELFF. Here the CDR3 DNA reads TGTGCCAGCAGCTCCGGGATCACCACCGGGGAGCTGTTTTTT. The chain couples TRBV7-2 to TRBJ2-2; a possible D gene is TRBD2 (5 bases). The CDR3 runs to 14 residues. V lost 4 bases, J lost 4 bases, and 10 bases lay in between. The germline V gene encodes CDR1 SGHTA and CDR2 FQGNSA.

This clone was picked up one time. This chain links TRBV25-1 with TRBJ2-6; the D gene is possibly TRBD2 (6 bases). V was shortened by 7 bases and J by 3 bases, with 16 bases between the two germline ends. This CDR3 spans 16 amino acids. CDR1 is MGHDK and CDR2 is SYGVNS in the germline V gene. Written as DNA, the CDR3 is TGTGCCAGCACCTCGGCGGGAACACTTGGGGCCAACGTCCTGACTTTC. Translating it yields CASTSAGTLGANVLTF.

The chain combines TRBV30 with TRBJ1-3, with D possibly TRBD1 on 5 matching bases. The CDR3 is 15 residues long. Germline CDR1 is GTSNPN and CDR2 is SVGIG (reference sequence). Trimming removed 0 bases at V and 2 bases at J, with 11 bases between. CDR3 bases: TGTGCCTGGAGTGTGCAGGGTCTAACTGGAAACACCATATATTTT. Encoded protein: CAWSVQGLTGNTIYF. Drawing the rest from reference TRBV30 and TRBJ1-3, the complete variable domain is SQTIHQWPATLVQPVGSPLSLECTVEGTSNPNLYWYRQAAGRGLQLLFYSVGIGQISSEVPQNLSASRPQDRQFILSSKKLLLSDSGFYLCAWSVQGLTGNTIYFGEGSWLTVV.

V gene TRBV18 combines with J gene TRBJ2-7, with D possibly TRBD1 on 5 matching bases. Trimming cost V 6 bases and J 3 bases, with 21 bases left between them. This CDR3 has 16 amino acids. Germline V gene data show CDR1 as KGHSH and CDR2 as LQKENI. CDR3 region: CASSPTPGSPLYEQYF. The CDR3, as DNA: TGTGCCAGCTCGCCTACCCCAGGGTCCCCCCTCTACGAGCAGTACTTC.

The chain links TRBV29-1 to TRBJ2-7, with 7 positions matching TRBD2. V was pared by 7 bases and J by 5 bases, with 11 bases of the junction left unmatched. The CDR3 covers 13 residues. Germline-derived CDR1 and CDR2 are SQVTM and ANQGSEA. The CDR3, as DNA: TGCAGCGCCGCTCGGGGGGAGGGCAACGAGCAGTACTTC. Translating gives CSAARGEGNEQYF.

V is TRBV5-1 and J is TRBJ2-7; 9 bases fit TRBD1. This CDR3 region has 14 residues. V shed 3 bases and J 3 bases; nucleotides not matched to a gene: 4. In germline, CDR1 is SGHRS, CDR2 YFSETQ. CDR3 loop: CASSYRQGDYEQYF. DNA of the CDR3: TGCGCCAGCAGCTATAGACAGGGGGACTACGAGCAGTACTTC.

This sequence joins TRBV11-2 and TRBJ2-7, with 7 bases aligning to TRBD2. V shed 1 base and J 2 bases; nucleotides not matched to a gene: 5. Germline V lookup: CDR1 SGHAT, CDR2 FQNNGV. The CDR3 has 15 amino acids. The CDR3 bases are TGTGCCAGCAGCTTAGTAGGGACTAATCCCTACGAGCAGTACTTC. Its translation: CASSLVGTNPYEQYF.